The 15 T cell receptor beta chains below all came from one sample that was sequenced in a study of blood T cells in healthy people across ages. A J-beta primer mix and a sample-barcoded 5' primer were used in a second PCR of about 7 to 12 cycles. One entry per CDR3 protein, called by TCRdb with MiXCR from the 5' RACE reads. The table shows around 1,000,000 distinct CDR3 sequences, with about 25% occurring only once. These records were also assigned to another study, of T cells of mothers and their children.

Material: blood. All receptors derive from a girl aged 2-10 years in good health.

This clonotype was observed a few times. J is TRBJ2-3 and V is TRBV7-9; TRBD2 might be the D (6 bases). The CDR3 totals 16 residues. Deletions cut 3 bases from V and 2 bases from J, with 15 bases between. Germline V CDR1 and CDR2: SEHNR, FQNEAQ (reference sequence). CDR3 residues: CASSFRLGVYTDTQYF. CDR3 sequence (DNA): TGTGCCAGCAGCTTTAGACTAGGAGTCTACACAGATACGCAGTATTTT. Variable domain in full (rest from reference TRBV7-9 and TRBJ2-3): DTGVSQNPRHKITKRGQNVTFRCDPISEHNRLYWYRQTLGQGPEFLTYFQNEAQLEKSRLLSDRFSAERPKGSFSTLEIQRTEQGDSAMYLCASSFRLGVYTDTQYFGPGTRLTVL.

J is TRBJ2-5 and V is TRBV29-1; D gene ambiguous. V was pared by 8 bases and J by 2 bases, with 18 bases between. The CDR3 extends over 14 amino acids. Germline V gene sequence: CDR1 SQVTM, CDR2 ANQGSEA. The CDR3 DNA reads TGCAGCCTTGTAGATGGCGCGAGACAAGAGACCCAGTACTTC. Translating it yields CSLVDGARQETQYF. Using reference TRBV29-1 and TRBJ2-5 for the parts outside the CDR3, the full variable domain is SAVISQKPSRDICQRGTSLTIQCQVDSQVTMMFWYRQQPGQSLTLIATANQGSEATYESGFVIDKFPISRPNLTFSTLTVSNMSPEDSSIYLCSLVDGARQETQYFGPGTRLLVL.

For this clonotype: One junction end disagrees with the germline gene, perhaps due to a read error. The rearrangement uses TRBV27 and TRBJ2-6; no clear D. CDR1 is MNHEY and CDR2 is SMNVEV in the germline V gene (reference sequence). CDR3 length: 15 amino acids. CDR3 sequence reads: CASSPSRPGANVLTF. CDR3 nucleotides: TGCGCCAGCAGTCCATCAAGGCCTGGGGCCAACGTCCTGACTTTC.

This clonotype showed up just a few times. This chain uses TRBV5-1 with TRBJ2-3; 10 bases match TRBD2. CDR3 size: 16 residues. The germline CDR1 and CDR2 sequences are SGHRS and YFSETQ. Trimming at V came to 3 bases and at J to 2 bases, leaving 6 bases not matched to a gene. As DNA, the CDR3 is TGCGCCAGCAGCTACCTTCTAGCGGGAGCCACAGATACGCAGTATTTT. Protein sequence: CASSYLLAGATDTQYF.

This clonotype was counted a few times. V is TRBV7-2 and J is TRBJ2-5; D assignment may be TRBD1 or TRBD2 (5 bases each). The J call could be wrong; TRBJ2-7 is a better fit for the DNA end. CDR1 is SGHTA and CDR2 is FQGNSA in the germline V gene. The CDR3 is made up of 16 amino acids. DNA of the CDR3: TGTGCCAGCAGCTTAGCGTTGGGGGTACTCGCCTACGAGCAGTACTTC. This codes for CASSLALGVLAYEQYF.

Only one count was recorded for this clonotype. The junction departs from the called germline gene at one end, perhaps through a read error. J is TRBJ2-7 and V is TRBV7-8; TRBD1 aligns across 9 bases. This CDR3 has 12 residues. CDR1 SGHVS and CDR2 FQNEAQ come from the germline V gene. DNA for the CDR3: TGTGCCAGCAGCCGAGGGACAGGGCATTGGAACTTC. Its protein product is CASSRGTGHWNF.

The rearrangement links TRBV5-1 to TRBJ2-3, with 8 nucleotides matching TRBD2. The germline gives CDR1 SGHRS, CDR2 YFSETQ. Trimming at V came to 7 bases and at J to 5 bases, leaving 9 bases not matched to a gene. This CDR3 contains 14 residues. The CDR3 spells CASDTGGPGDTQYF. In nucleotides, the CDR3 is TGCGCCAGCGATACGGGAGGGCCGGGAGATACGCAGTATTTT.

The V gene is TRBV7-2, the J gene TRBJ2-1; TRBD2 aligns across 8 bases. CDR1 is SGHTA and CDR2 is FQGNSA in the germline V gene. This CDR3 is 14 amino acids long. V dropped 1 base and J dropped 7; count of bases not matched to a gene: 3. For the CDR3, the DNA is TGTGCCAGCAGCTTAGACCCGGGAGGGAATGAGCAGTTCTTC. Protein sequence: CASSLDPGGNEQFF.

This clonotype was counted only a few times. V is TRBV27 and J is TRBJ2-6; no definite D call. CDR1 and CDR2 from the germline V gene are MNHEY and SMNVEV (reference sequence). The CDR3 consists of 15 residues. The V gene lost 6 bases and the J gene lost 0 bases, with 9 bases spanning the gap. CDR3 amino acids: CASSSQPSGANVLTF. The DNA for the CDR3 is TGTGCCAGCAGCTCCCAACCCTCTGGGGCCAACGTCCTGACTTTC.

This clonotype was found a few times. The rearrangement joins TRBV13 to TRBJ1-2; 7 bases are shared with TRBD1. The CDR3 runs to 15 residues. Germline CDR1 and CDR2: PRHDT and FYEKMQ (reference sequence). The J segment lost 5 bases and the V segment lost 2 bases, leaving 8 bases of the junction unmatched. The CDR3 DNA is TGTGCCAGCAGCTTAAGTGTGGGGGGACAGTATGGCTACACCTTC. This translates into CASSLSVGGQYGYTF.

There are a few counts of this clonotype. V is TRBV27 and J is TRBJ2-5, with D maybe TRBD2 (6 bases). The J call may be mistaken, given a closer DNA end match to TRBJ2-7. This CDR3 contains 14 residues. Per germline, CDR1 MNHEY and CDR2 SMNVEV (reference sequence). CDR3 nucleotide sequence: TGTGCCAGCAATCCCCACGGGAGCTCCTACGAGCAGTACTTC. Protein: CASNPHGSSYEQYF.

This clonotype was seen more than once but under ten times. In nucleotides, the CDR3 is TGTGCCAGCAGCTCCCTATATCGAGGGGACACTGAAGCTTTCTTT. Translated, it gives CASSSLYRGDTEAFF. V is TRBV11-2 and J is TRBJ1-1; maybe TRBD1 (5 bases). The length of the CDR3 is 15 residues. Germline V gives CDR1 SGHAT, CDR2 FQNNGV. V lost 4 bases to trimming and J lost 3 bases, with 15 bases between them.

This clonotype was observed at least ten times. This chain connects TRBV6-6 to TRBJ2-1; D remains unclear. The assigned J gene may be wrong: the sequence end matches TRBJ2-5 better. Per the germline V gene, CDR1 is MNHNY and CDR2 is SVGAGI (reference sequence). The length of the CDR3 is 12 residues. The chain's CDR3 is CASSQSKETQYF. CDR3 DNA sequence: TGTGCCAGCAGTCAGTCGAAAGAGACCCAGTACTTC.

This chain connects TRBV4-3 to TRBJ1-1, with TRBD1 identical over 7 bases. The CDR3 loop spans 14 amino acids. Germline V CDR1 and CDR2: LGHNA, YSLEER. After removal of 3 bases from V and 4 bases from J, the junction contained 5 bases not matched to a gene. CDR3 in amino acids: CASSHSAGGTEAFF. The DNA of the CDR3 is TGCGCCAGCAGCCACTCGGCAGGGGGCACTGAAGCTTTCTTT.

In this sample, this clonotype turned up a few times. This rearrangement joins TRBV7-6 to TRBJ2-3; no clear D gene. Trimming took off 9 bases at V and 2 bases at J, with 3 bases between the two ends. The germline V gene encodes CDR1 SGHVS and CDR2 FNYEAQ. The CDR3 spans 10 residues. The CDR3 DNA sequence: TGTGCCAGAACCACAGATACGCAGTATTTT. Residues: CARTTDTQYF.